Sequencing of this TCR beta chain was carried out in a study of persistence of HIV-infected CD4 T cells. The immunoSEQ assay was version 4, run in survey mode. Generated by immunoSEQ multiplex PCR, the TCRdb table keeps only in-frame clones and is missing some. The sample contains around 7,500 clones, less than 75% of which appear only once. Within the sample, this clone is medium-sized (0.01 to 0.1%). Its antigen remains unknown. CDR1 is GTSNPN, CDR2 SVGIG, per germline (reference sequence). Trimming shortened V by 4 bases and J by 7 bases, and 17 bases separated the two germline ends. The length of the CDR3 is 14 residues. Cells were stimulated with CMV-infected fibroblast lysates at around 9.1 ug/mL. Sorting of responding CD4+ T cells relied on upregulated CD40 ligand together with CD69. The study's findings and limits: TCRbeta richness was lower in CMV- and Gag-responding cells than in anti-CD3/anti-CD28-responding cells.

The chain is built from TRBV30 and TRBJ1-5, with D perhaps TRBD1 (6 bases). The sample consisted of CD4+ T cells sorted from PBMCs after approximately 18-hour stimulation, taken from a patient who received antiretroviral therapy. This receptor was identified in an adult man with HIV who was CMV-seropositive. The CDR3, as DNA: TGTGCCTGGACCGGGGGGCCAGGGGAACAGCCCCAGCATTTT. It is translated as CAWTGGPGEQPQHF.